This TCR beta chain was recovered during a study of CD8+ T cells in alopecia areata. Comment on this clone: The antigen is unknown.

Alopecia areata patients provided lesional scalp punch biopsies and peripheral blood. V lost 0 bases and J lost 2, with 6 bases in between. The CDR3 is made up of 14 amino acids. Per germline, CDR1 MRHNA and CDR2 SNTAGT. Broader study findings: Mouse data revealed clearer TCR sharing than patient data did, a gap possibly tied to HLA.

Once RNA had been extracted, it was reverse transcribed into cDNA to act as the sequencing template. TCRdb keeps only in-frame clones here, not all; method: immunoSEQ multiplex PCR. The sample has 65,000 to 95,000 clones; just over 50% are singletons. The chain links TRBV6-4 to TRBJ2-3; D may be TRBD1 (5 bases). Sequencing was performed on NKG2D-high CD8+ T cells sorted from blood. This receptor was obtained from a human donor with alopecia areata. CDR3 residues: CASSDSRDTDTQYF. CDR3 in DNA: TGTGCCAGCAGTGACTCCAGGGACACAGATACGCAGTATTTT.